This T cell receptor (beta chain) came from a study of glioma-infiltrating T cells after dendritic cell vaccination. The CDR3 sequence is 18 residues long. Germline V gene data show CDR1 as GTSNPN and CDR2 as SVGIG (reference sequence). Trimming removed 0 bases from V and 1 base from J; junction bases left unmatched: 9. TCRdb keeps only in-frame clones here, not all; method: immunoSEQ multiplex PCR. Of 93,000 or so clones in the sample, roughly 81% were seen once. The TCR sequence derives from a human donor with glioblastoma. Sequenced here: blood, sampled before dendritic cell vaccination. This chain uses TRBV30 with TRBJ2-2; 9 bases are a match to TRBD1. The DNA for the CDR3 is TGTGCCTGGAGTGTACAGGGGGCGAGTGACAAGAACACCGGGGAGCTGTTTTTT. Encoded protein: CAWSVQGASDKNTGELFF.